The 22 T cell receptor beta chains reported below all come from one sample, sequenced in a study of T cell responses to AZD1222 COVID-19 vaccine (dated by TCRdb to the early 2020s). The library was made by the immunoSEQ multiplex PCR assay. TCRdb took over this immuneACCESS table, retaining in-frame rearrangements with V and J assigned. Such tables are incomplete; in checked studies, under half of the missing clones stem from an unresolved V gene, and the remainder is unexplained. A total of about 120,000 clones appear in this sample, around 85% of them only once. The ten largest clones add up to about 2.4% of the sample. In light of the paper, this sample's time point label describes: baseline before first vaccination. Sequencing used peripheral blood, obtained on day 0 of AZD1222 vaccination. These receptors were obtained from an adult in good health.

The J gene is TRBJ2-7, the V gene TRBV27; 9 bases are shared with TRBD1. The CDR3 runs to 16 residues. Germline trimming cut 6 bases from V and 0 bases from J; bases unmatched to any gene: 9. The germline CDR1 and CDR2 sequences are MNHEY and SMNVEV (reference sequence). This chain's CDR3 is CASSYQGQGSSYEQYF. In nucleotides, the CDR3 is TGTGCCAGCAGCTACCAGGGACAGGGAAGCTCCTACGAGCAGTACTTC.

The CDR3 sequence: CASSVDRTNTGELFF. CDR3 nucleotides: TGTGCCAGCTCAGTGGACAGGACGAACACCGGGGAGCTGTTTTTT. The V and J genes are TRBV18 and TRBJ2-2; TRBD1 agrees at 7 bases. This CDR3 is built from 15 residues. Germline V gives CDR1 KGHSH, CDR2 LQKENI. After removal of 5 bases from V and 0 bases from J, the junction contained 3 bases not matched to a gene.

CDR3 DNA sequence: TGCGCCAGCAGCTGGGGGACCGATGAGCAGTTCTTC. It translates to CASSWGTDEQFF. The chain is built from TRBV5-1 and TRBJ2-1, with D perhaps TRBD1 or TRBD2 (5 bases each). Trimming took off 3 bases at V and 8 bases at J, with 9 bases between the two ends. This CDR3 is built from 12 residues. Per the germline V gene, CDR1 is SGHRS and CDR2 is YFSETQ.

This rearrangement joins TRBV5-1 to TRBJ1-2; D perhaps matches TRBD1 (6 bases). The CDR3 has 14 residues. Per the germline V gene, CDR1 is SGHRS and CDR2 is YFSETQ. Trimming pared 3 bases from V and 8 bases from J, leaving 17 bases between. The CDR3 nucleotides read TGCGCCAGCAGCTCAGGACAGAGTCTGGGAGGCTACACCTTC. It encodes CASSSGQSLGGYTF.

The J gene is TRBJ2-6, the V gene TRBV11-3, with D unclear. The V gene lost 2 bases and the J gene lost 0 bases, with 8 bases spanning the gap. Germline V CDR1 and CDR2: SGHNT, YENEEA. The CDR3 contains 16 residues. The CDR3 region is CASSLYRSSGANVLTF. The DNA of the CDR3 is TGTGCCAGCAGCTTATATCGTAGCTCTGGGGCCAACGTCCTGACTTTC.

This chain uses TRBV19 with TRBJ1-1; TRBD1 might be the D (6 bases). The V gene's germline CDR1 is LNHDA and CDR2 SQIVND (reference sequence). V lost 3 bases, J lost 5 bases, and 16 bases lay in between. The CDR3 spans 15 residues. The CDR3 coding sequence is TGTGCCAGTAGTATGGGAGGGGGGAGGAATACTGAAGCTTTCTTT. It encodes CASSMGGGRNTEAFF.

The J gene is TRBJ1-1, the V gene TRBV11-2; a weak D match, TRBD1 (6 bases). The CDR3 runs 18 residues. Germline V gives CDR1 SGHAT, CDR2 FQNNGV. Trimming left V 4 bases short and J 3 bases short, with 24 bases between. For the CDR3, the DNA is TGTGCCAGCAGCTCTGGAGGGGGGGCCTTTGTTGCGGACACTGAAGCTTTCTTT. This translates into CASSSGGGAFVADTEAFF.

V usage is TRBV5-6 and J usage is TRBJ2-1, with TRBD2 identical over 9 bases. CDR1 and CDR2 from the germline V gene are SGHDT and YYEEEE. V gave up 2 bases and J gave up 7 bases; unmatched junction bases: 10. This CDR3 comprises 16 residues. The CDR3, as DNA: TGTGCCAGCAGCTTTCTCAGCGGGAGGACCGATAATGAGCAGTTCTTC. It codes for CASSFLSGRTDNEQFF.

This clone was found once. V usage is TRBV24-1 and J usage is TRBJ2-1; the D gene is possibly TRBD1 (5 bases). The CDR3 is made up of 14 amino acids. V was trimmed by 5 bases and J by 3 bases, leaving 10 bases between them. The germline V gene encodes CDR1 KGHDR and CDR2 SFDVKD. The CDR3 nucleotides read TGTGCCACCAGTGCAGGGTCCAGCTACAATGAGCAGTTCTTC. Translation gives CATSAGSSYNEQFF.

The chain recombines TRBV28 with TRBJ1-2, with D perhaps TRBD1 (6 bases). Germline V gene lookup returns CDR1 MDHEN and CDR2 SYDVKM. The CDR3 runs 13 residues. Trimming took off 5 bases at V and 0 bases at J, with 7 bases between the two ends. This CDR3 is CASSRTANYGYTF. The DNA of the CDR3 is TGTGCCAGCAGTAGGACAGCTAACTATGGCTACACCTTC.

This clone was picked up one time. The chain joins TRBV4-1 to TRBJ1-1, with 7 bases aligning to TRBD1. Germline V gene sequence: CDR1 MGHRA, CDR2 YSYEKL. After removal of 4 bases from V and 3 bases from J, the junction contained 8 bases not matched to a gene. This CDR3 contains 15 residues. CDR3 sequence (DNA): TGCGCCAGCAGCCGAGTTCAGGGGACAGACACTGAAGCTTTCTTT. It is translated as CASSRVQGTDTEAFF.

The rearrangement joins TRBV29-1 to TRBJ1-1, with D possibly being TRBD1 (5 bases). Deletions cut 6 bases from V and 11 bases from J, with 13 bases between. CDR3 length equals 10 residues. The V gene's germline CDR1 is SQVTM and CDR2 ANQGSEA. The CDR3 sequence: CSVQGRGAFF. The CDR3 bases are TGCAGCGTCCAGGGACGAGGCGCTTTCTTT.

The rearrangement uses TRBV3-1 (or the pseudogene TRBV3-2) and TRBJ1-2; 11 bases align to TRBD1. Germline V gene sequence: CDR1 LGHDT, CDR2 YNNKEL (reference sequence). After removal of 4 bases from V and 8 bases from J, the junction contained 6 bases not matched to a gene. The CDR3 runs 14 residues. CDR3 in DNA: TGTGCCAGCAGCCTCGGACAGGGGGCGCGGGGCTACACCTTC. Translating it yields CASSLGQGARGYTF.

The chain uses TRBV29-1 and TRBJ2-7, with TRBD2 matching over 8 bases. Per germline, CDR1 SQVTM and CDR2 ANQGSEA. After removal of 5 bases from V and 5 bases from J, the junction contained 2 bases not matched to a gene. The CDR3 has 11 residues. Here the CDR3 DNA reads TGCAGCGTTTTAGCGGGGCACGAGCAGTACTTC. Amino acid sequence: CSVLAGHEQYF.

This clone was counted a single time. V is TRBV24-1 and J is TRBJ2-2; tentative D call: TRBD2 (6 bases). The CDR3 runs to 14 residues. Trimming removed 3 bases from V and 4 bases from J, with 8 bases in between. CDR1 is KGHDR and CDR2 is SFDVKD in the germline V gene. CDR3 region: CATSDRGSTGELFF. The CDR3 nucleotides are TGTGCCACCAGTGATCGGGGGTCCACCGGGGAGCTGTTTTTT.

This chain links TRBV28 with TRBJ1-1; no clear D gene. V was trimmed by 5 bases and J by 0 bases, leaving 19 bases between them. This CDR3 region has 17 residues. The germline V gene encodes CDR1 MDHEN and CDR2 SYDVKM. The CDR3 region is CASSIQSGLGLNTEAFF. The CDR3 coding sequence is TGTGCCAGCAGTATACAGTCCGGGCTGGGATTGAACACTGAAGCTTTCTTT. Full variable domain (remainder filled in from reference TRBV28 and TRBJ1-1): DVKVTQSSRYLVKRTGEKVFLECVQDMDHENMFWYRQDPGLGLRLIYFSYDVKMKEKGDIPEGYSVSREKKERFSLILESASTNQTSMYLCASSIQSGLGLNTEAFFGQGTRLTVV.

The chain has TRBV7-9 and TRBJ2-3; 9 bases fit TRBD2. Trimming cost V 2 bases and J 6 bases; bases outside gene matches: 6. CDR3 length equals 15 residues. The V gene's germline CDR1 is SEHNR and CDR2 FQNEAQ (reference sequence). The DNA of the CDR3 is TGTGCCAGCAGCTTATCAGGACTAGCGTTGGATACGCAGTATTTT. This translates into CASSLSGLALDTQYF.

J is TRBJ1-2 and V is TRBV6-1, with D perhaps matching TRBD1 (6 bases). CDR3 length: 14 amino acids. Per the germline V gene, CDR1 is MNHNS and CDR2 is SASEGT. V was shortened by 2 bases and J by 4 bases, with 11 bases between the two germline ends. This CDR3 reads CASSERGPGYGYTF. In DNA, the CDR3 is TGTGCCAGCAGTGAACGGGGGCCCGGCTATGGCTACACCTTC.

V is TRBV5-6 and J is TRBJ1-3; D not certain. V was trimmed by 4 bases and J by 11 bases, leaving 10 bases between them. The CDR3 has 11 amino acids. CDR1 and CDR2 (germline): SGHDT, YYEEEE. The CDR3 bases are TGTGCCAGCAGCCCCCGAAGCGCCATATATTTT. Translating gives CASSPRSAIYF.

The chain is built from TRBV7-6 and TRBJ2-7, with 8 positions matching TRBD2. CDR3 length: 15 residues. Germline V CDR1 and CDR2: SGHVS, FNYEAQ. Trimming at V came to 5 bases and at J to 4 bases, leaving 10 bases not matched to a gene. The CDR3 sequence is CASSPSSGSGYEQYF. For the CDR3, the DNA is TGTGCCAGCAGCCCCAGCAGCGGGAGCGGGTACGAGCAGTACTTC.

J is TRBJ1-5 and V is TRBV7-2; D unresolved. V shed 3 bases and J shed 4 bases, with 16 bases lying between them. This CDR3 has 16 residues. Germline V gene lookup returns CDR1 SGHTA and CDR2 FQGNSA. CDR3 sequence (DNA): TGTGCCAGCAGCTTGGGCGGACTGAATACTAATCAGCCCCAGCATTTT. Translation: CASSLGGLNTNQPQHF.

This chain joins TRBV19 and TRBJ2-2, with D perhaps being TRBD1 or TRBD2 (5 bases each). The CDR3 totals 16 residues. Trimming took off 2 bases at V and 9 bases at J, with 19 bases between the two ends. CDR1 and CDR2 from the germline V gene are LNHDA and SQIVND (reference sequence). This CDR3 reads CASSITTKGPHRELFF. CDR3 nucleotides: TGTGCCAGTAGTATAACGACTAAGGGACCCCACCGGGAGCTGTTTTTT.